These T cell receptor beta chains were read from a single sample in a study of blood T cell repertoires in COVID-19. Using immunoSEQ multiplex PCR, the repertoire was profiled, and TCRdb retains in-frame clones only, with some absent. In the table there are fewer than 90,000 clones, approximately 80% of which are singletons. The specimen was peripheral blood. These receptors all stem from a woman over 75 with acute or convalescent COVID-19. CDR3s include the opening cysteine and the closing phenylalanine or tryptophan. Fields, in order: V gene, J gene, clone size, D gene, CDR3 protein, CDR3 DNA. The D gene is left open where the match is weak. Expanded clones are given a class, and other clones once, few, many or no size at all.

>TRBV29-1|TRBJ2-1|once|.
CSVVSRGGYEQFF
TGCAGCGTTGTATCTCGTGGGGGGTATGAGCAGTTCTTC
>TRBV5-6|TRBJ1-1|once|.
CASSLGAGNTEAFF
TGTGCCAGCAGCTTGGGGGCGGGGAACACTGAAGCTTTCTTT
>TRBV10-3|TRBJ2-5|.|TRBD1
CAISGGQGGGETQYF
TGTGCCATCAGTGGGGGACAGGGAGGCGGAGAGACCCAGTACTTC
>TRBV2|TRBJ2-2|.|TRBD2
CASSEVLAGTGELFF
TGTGCCAGCAGTGAAGTACTAGCGGGAACCGGGGAGCTGTTTTTT
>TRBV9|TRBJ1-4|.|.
CASSRSAGKNEKLFF
TGTGCCAGCAGCCGTTCGGCGGGAAAAAATGAAAAACTGTTTTTT
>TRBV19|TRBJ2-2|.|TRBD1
CASSFRTGNTGELFF
TGTGCCAGTAGTTTCCGGACAGGGAACACCGGGGAGCTGTTTTTT
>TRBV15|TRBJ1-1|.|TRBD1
CATSRARQGAINTEAFF
TGTGCCACCAGCAGGGCAAGACAGGGGGCGATAAACACTGAAGCTTTCTTT
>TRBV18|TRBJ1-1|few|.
CASSPGGSTEAFF
TGTGCCAGCTCACCAGGGGGCTCCACTGAAGCTTTCTTT
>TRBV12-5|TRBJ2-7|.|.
CASGLAGDYPYEQYF
TGTGCTAGTGGTTTGGCAGGGGACTACCCCTACGAGCAGTACTTC
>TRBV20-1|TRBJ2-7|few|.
CSARGGFEQYF
TGCAGTGCTAGAGGAGGGTTCGAGCAGTACTTC
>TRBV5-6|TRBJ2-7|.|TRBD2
CASSLGLAGVHEQYF
TGTGCCAGCAGCTTGGGATTAGCGGGAGTTCACGAGCAGTACTTC
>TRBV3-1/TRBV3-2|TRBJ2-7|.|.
CASSTQGSEQYF
TGTGCCAGCAGCACGCAGGGAAGCGAGCAGTACTTC
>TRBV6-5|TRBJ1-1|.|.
CASRMGGRNTEAFF
TGTGCCAGTCGGATGGGGGGTAGGAACACTGAAGCTTTCTTT
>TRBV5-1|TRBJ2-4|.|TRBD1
CASSQLAQGATKNIQYF
TGCGCCAGCAGTCAATTGGCGCAGGGGGCGACCAAAAACATTCAGTACTTC
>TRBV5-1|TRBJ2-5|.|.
CASSPQNQETQYF
TGCGCCAGCAGCCCCCAAAACCAAGAGACCCAGTACTTC
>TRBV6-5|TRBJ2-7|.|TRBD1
CASSYSTGTGAYEQYF
TGTGCCAGCAGTTACTCGACCGGGACAGGAGCCTACGAGCAGTACTTC
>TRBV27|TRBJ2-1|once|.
CASSFFSGEQFF
TGTGCCAGCAGTTTTTTCTCGGGTGAGCAGTTCTTC
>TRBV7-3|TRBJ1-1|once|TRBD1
CASSRQGPMNTEAFF
TGTGCCAGCAGCCGACAGGGTCCCATGAACACTGAAGCTTTCTTT
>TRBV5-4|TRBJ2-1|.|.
CASSSHLTSNEQFF
TGTGCCAGCAGCTCCCATCTGACTAGTAATGAGCAGTTCTTC
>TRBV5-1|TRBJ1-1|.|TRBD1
CASSGGTAGTEAFF
TGCGCCAGCAGCGGCGGGACAGCGGGCACTGAAGCTTTCTTT
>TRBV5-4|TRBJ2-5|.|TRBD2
CASSLVSGGYQETQYF
TGTGCCAGCAGCTTGGTTTCCGGGGGGTACCAAGAGACCCAGTACTTC
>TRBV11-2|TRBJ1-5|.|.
CASSSAQHQPQHF
TGTGCCAGCAGCTCGGCACAGCATCAGCCCCAGCATTTT
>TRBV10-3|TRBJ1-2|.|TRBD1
CAFSRDRDYGYTF
TGTGCCTTTTCCCGGGACAGAGACTATGGCTACACCTTC
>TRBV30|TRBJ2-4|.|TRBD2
CAWRRGNIQYF
TGTGCCTGGAGGCGGGGGAACATTCAGTACTTC
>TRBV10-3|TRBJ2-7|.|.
CAIRDSDSYEQYF
TGTGCCATCAGGGACAGCGATTCCTACGAGCAGTACTTC
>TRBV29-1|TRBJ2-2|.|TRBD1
CSVSLTGQGTGELFF
TGCAGCGTATCCCTGACGGGACAGGGAACCGGGGAGCTGTTTTTT
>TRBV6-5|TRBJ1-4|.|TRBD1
CASRATGAIGEKLFF
TGTGCCAGCAGGGCCACAGGGGCCATAGGTGAAAAACTGTTTTTT
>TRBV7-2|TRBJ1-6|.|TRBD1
CASSLLGQTNSPLHF
TGTGCCAGCAGCCTCTTGGGACAGACTAATTCACCCCTCCACTTT
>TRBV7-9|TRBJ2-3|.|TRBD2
CASSPGTSGRTDTQYF
TGTGCCAGCAGCCCCGGGACTAGCGGGAGGACAGATACGCAGTATTTT
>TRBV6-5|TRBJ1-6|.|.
CASMRQLDSPLHF
TGTGCCAGCATGAGGCAGCTTGATTCACCCCTCCACTTT
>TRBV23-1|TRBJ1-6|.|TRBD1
CASRPGQPNSPLHF
TGCGCCAGCAGGCCGGGACAGCCGAATTCACCCCTCCACTTT
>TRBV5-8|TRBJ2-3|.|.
CASSFSASTVQYF
TGTGCCAGCAGCTTTAGCGCCTCAACCGTTCAGTATTTT
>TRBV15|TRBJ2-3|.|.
CATSPGGALWRTDTQYF
TGTGCCACCAGCCCTGGAGGAGCGCTCTGGCGCACAGATACGCAGTATTTT
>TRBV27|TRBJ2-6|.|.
CASSLSPGTGANVLTF
TGTGCCAGCAGTTTAAGCCCAGGGACTGGGGCCAACGTCCTGACTTTC
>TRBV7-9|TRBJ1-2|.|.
CASSLAMQDGYTF
TGTGCCAGCAGCTTAGCCATGCAGGATGGCTACACCTTC
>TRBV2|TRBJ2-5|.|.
CASERLVEETQYF
TGTGCCAGCGAGAGACTAGTTGAAGAGACCCAGTACTTC
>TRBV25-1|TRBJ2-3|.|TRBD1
CASSGTADTQYF
TGTGCCAGCAGCGGGACAGCAGATACGCAGTATTTT
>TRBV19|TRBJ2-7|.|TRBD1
CASSIDRGSTYEQYF
TGTGCCAGTAGTATCGACAGGGGTTCAACCTACGAGCAGTACTTC
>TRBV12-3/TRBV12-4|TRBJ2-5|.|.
CASTSVGQETQYF
TGTGCCAGCACTTCGGTTGGCCAAGAGACCCAGTACTTC
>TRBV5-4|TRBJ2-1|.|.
CASRRAGDNEQFF
TGTGCCAGCAGGAGGGCCGGGGACAATGAGCAGTTCTTC
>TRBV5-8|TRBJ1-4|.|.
CASSLDRAGEKLFF
TGTGCCAGCAGCTTGGACAGGGCAGGGGAAAAACTGTTTTTT
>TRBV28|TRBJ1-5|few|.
CASTLTVSVGQPQHF
TGTGCCAGCACCCTGACAGTGTCAGTCGGACAGCCCCAGCATTTT
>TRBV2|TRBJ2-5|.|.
CASSANPTIARARLETQYF
TGTGCCAGCAGCGCAAACCCCACCATAGCGAGAGCTCGACTAGAGACCCAGTACTTC
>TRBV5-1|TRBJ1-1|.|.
CASSPDRGMNTEAFF
TGCGCCAGCAGTCCCGACCGGGGGATGAACACTGAAGCTTTCTTT
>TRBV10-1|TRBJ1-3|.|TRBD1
CAKGTASGNTIYF
TGCGCCAAAGGGACAGCCTCTGGAAACACCATATATTTT
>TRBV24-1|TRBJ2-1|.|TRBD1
CATSDRRQGSGEQFF
TGTGCCACCAGTGATCGTCGACAGGGATCGGGTGAGCAGTTCTTC
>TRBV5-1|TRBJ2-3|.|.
CASSLDGGVTDTQYF
TGCGCCAGCAGCTTGGACGGCGGGGTCACAGATACGCAGTATTTT
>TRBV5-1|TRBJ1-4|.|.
CASSPDRNEKLFF
TGCGCCAGCAGCCCCGACAGGAATGAAAAACTGTTTTTT
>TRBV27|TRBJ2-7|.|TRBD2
CASSLRRENEQYF
TGTGCCAGCAGTTTAAGGCGGGAGAACGAGCAGTACTTC
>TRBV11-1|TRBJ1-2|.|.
CASSFSDGYYGYTF
TGTGCCAGCAGCTTCAGCGACGGATACTATGGCTACACCTTC
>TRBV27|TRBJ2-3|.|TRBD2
CASSLFWTSGEYTDTQYF
TGTGCCAGCAGTTTATTTTGGACTAGCGGGGAGTACACAGATACGCAGTATTTT
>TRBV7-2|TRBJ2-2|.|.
CASSSFGTGELFF
TGTGCCAGCAGCTCGTTCGGCACCGGGGAGCTGTTTTTT
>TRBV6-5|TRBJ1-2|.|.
CTSSYLRKRISYTF
TGTACCAGCAGTTACCTCAGAAAGAGGATAAGCTACACCTTC
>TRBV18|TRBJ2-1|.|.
CASSLRGDSYNEQFF
TGTGCCAGCTCACTCAGGGGGGATTCCTACAATGAGCAGTTCTTC
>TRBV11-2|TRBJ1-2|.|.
CASSFPRTVYGYTF
TGTGCCAGCAGCTTCCCCCGGACAGTTTATGGCTACACCTTC